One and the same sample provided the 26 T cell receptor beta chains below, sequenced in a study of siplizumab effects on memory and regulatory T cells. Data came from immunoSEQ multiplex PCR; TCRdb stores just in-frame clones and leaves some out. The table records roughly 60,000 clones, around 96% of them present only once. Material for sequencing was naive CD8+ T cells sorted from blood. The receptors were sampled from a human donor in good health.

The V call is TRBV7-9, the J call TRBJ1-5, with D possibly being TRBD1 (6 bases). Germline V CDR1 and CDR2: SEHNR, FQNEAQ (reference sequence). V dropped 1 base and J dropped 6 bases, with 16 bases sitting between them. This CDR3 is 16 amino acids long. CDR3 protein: CASSLVRGAGSQPQHF. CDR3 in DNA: TGTGCCAGCAGCTTAGTAAGGGGGGCCGGGAGTCAGCCCCAGCATTTT.

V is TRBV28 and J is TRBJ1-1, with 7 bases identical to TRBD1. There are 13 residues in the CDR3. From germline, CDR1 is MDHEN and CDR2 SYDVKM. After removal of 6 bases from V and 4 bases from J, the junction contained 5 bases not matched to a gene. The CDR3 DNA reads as TGTGCCAGCAGGTCCCCAGGGGGCACTGAAGCTTTCTTT. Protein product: CASRSPGGTEAFF. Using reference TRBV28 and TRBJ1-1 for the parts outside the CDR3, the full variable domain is DVKVTQSSRYLVKRTGEKVFLECVQDMDHENMFWYRQDPGLGLRLIYFSYDVKMKEKGDIPEGYSVSREKKERFSLILESASTNQTSMYLCASRSPGGTEAFFGQGTRLTVV.

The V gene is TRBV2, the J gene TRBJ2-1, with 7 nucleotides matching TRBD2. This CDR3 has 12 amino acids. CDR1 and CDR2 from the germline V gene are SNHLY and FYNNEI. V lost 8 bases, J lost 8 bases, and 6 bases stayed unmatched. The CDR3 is CASRGDWDEQFF. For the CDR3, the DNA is TGTGCCAGCCGGGGGGACTGGGATGAGCAGTTCTTC.

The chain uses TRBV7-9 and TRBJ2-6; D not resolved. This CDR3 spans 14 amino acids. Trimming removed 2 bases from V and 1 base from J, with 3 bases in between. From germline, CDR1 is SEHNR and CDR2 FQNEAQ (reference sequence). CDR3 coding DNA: TGTGCCAGCAGCTTACCGTCTGGGGCCAACGTCCTGACTTTC. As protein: CASSLPSGANVLTF.

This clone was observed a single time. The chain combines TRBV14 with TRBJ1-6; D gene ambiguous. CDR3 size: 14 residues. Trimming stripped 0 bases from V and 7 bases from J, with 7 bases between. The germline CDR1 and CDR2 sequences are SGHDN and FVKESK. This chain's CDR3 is CASSQEVWNSPLHF. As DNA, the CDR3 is TGTGCCAGCAGCCAAGAGGTTTGGAATTCACCCCTCCACTTT.

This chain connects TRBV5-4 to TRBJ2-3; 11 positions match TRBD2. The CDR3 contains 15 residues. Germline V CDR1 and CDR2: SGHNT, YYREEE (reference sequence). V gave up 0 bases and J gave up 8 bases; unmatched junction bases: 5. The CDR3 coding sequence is TGTGCCAGCAGCTTGGGGCTAGCGGGGGGAGGTACGCAGTATTTT. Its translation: CASSLGLAGGGTQYF. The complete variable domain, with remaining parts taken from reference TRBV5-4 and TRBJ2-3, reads ETGVTQSPTHLIKTRGQQVTLRCSSQSGHNTVSWYQQALGQGPQFIFQYYREEENGRGNFPPRFSGLQFPNYSSELNVNALELDDSALYLCASSLGLAGGGTQYFGPGTRLTVL.

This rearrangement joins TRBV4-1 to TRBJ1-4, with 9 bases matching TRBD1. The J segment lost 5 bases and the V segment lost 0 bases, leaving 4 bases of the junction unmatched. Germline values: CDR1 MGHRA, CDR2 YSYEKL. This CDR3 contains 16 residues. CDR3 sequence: CASSQDQQGANEKLFF. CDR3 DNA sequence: TGCGCCAGCAGCCAAGATCAACAGGGGGCAAATGAAAAACTGTTTTTT.

DNA of the CDR3: TGTGCCAGCAGGCCCCTACTAGCGGGGGGGGTAGATACGCAGTATTTT. Protein sequence: CASRPLLAGGVDTQYF. The V and J genes are TRBV27 and TRBJ2-3; 13 nucleotides match TRBD2. Germline loops: CDR1 MNHEY, CDR2 SMNVEV (reference sequence). V lost 6 bases and J lost 5; bases outside the gene matches: 8. The CDR3 loop spans 16 amino acids.

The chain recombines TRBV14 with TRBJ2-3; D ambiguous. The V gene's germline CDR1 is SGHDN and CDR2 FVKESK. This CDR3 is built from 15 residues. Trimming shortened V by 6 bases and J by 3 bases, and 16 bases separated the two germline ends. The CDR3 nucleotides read TGTGCCAGCAGTTCTCTCAGCGAAGGGACAGATACGCAGTATTTT. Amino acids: CASSSLSEGTDTQYF.

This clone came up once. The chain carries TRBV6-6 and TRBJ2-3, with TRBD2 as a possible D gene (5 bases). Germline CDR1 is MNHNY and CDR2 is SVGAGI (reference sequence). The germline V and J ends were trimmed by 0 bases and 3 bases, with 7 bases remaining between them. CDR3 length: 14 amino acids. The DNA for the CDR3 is TGTGCCAGCAGTTACTCCCTAGCAACAGATACGCAGTATTTT. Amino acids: CASSYSLATDTQYF.

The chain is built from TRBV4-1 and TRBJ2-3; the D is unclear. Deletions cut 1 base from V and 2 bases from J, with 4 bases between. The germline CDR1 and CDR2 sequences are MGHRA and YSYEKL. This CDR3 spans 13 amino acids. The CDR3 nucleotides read TGCGCCAGCAGCCAAGGGATCACAGATACGCAGTATTTT. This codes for CASSQGITDTQYF.

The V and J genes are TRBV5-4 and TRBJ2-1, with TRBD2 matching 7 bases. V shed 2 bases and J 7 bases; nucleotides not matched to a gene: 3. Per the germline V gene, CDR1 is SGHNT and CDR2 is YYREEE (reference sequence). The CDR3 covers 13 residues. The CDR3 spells CASSFWGGNEQFF. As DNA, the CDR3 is TGTGCCAGCAGCTTCTGGGGGGGGAATGAGCAGTTCTTC.

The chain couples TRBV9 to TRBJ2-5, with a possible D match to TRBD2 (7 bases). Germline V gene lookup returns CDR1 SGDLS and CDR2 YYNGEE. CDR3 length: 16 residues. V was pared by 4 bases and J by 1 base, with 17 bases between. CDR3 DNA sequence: TGTGCCAGCAGCTCGTCTGGGGGGGCGCCCCAAGAGACCCAGTACTTC. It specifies CASSSSGGAPQETQYF.

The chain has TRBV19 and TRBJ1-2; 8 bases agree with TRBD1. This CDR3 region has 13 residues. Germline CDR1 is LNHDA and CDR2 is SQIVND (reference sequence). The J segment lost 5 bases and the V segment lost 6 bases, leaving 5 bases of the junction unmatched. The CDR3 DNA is TGTGCCAGTAGCCTTGGGACAGGTTATGGCTACACCTTC. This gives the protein CASSLGTGYGYTF.

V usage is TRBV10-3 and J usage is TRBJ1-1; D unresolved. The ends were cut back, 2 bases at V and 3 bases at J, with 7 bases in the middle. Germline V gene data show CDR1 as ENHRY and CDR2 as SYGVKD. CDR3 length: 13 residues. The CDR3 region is CAISEGEYTEAFF. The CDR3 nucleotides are TGTGCCATCAGTGAGGGGGAGTACACTGAAGCTTTCTTT.

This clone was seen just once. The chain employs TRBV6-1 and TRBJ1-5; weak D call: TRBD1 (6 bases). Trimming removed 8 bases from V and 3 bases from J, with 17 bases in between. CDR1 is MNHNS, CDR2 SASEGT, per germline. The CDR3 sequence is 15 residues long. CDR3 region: CASENIGQINQPQHF. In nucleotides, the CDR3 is TGTGCCAGCGAGAATATCGGACAGATCAATCAGCCCCAGCATTTT.

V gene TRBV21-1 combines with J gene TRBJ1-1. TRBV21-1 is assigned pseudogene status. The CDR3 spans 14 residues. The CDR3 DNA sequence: TGTGCCAGCAGCAGAGGGACGCTGAACACTGAAGCTTTCTTT. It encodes CASSRGTLNTEAFF.

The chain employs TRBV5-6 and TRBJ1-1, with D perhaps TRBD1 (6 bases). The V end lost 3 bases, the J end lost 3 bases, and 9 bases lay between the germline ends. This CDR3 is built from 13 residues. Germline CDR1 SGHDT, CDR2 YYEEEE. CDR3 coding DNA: TGTGCCAGCAGCTCACAGGGCTACACTGAAGCTTTCTTT. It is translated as CASSSQGYTEAFF.

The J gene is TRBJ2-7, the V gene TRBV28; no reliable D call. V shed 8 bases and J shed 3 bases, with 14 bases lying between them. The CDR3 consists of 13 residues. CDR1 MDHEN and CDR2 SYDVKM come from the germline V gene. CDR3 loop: CASGETANYEQYF. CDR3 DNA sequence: TGTGCCAGCGGAGAGACCGCAAACTACGAGCAGTACTTC.

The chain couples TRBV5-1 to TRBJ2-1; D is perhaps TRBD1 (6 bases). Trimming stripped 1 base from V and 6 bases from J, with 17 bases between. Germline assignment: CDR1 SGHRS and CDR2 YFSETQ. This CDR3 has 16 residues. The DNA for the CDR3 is TGCGCCAGCAGCTTGAAGGGGGTGAGGGAATCCAATGAGCAGTTCTTC. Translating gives CASSLKGVRESNEQFF.

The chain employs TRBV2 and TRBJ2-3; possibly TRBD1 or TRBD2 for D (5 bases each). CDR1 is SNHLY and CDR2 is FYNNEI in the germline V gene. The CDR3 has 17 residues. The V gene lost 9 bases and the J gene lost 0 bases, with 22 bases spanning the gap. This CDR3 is CASEGFPAQSSTDTQYF. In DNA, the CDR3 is TGTGCCAGTGAGGGGTTCCCCGCGCAGAGTAGCACAGATACGCAGTATTTT.

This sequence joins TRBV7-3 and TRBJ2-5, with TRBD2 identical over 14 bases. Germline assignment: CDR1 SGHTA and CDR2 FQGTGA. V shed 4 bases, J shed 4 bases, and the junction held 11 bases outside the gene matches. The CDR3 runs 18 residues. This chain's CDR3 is CASSSPETSGGAPETQYF. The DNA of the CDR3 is TGTGCCAGCAGCTCTCCTGAGACTAGCGGGGGGGCCCCAGAGACCCAGTACTTC.

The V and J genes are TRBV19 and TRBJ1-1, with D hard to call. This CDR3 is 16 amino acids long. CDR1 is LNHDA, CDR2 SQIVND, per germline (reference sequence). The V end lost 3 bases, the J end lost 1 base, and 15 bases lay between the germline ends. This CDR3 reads CASSITSFQANTEAFF. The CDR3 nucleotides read TGTGCCAGTAGTATTACGAGCTTTCAGGCGAACACTGAAGCTTTCTTT.

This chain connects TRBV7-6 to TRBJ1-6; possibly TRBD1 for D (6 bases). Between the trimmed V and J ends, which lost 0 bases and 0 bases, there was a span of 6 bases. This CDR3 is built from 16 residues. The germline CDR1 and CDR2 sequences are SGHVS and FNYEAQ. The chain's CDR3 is CASSLAGGSYNSPLHF. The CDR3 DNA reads TGTGCCAGCAGCTTAGCAGGGGGCTCCTATAATTCACCCCTCCACTTT.

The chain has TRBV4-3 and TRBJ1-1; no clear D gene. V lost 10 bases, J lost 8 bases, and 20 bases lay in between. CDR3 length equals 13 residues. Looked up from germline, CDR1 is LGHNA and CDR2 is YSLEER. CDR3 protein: CATLTTLGYEAFF. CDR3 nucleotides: TGCGCCACCCTTACCACCCTGGGATACGAAGCTTTCTTT.

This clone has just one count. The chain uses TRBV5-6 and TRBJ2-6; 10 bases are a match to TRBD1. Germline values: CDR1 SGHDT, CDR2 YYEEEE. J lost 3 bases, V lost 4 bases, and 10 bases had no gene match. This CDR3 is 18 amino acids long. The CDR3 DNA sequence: TGTGCCAGCAGCGATACCGGGACAGGGGTTGGTGGGGCCAACGTCCTGACTTTC. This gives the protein CASSDTGTGVGGANVLTF.